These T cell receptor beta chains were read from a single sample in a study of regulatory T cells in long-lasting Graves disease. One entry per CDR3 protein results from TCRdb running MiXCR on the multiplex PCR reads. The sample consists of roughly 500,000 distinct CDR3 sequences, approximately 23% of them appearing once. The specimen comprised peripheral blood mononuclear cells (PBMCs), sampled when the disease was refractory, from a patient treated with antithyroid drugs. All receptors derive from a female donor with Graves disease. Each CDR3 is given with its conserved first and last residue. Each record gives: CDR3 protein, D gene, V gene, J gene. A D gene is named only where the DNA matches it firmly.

CDR3: CSAEPGLSGNTIYF
D: -
V: TRBV20-1
J: TRBJ1-3

CDR3: CASSETETEPQHF
D: -
V: TRBV6-1
J: TRBJ1-5

CDR3: CASTRDRGQPLHF
D: TRBD1
V: TRBV19
J: TRBJ1-6

CDR3: CASSLNRARTEAFF
D: -
V: TRBV12-3/TRBV12-4
J: TRBJ1-1

CDR3: CASSLGTDQPQHF
D: -
V: TRBV5-1
J: TRBJ1-5

CDR3: CASSYDTANTGELFF
D: -
V: TRBV7-9
J: TRBJ2-2

CDR3: CASSFPPQGQAFF
D: -
V: TRBV28
J: TRBJ1-1

CDR3: CASSSHGGTFHF
D: -
V: TRBV28
J: TRBJ1-5

CDR3: CASSAASGGQETQYF
D: TRBD2
V: TRBV5-1
J: TRBJ2-5

CDR3: CAINDAQGTQYF
D: -
V: TRBV10-3
J: TRBJ2-5

CDR3: CASSEEGASTDTQYF
D: TRBD1
V: TRBV2
J: TRBJ2-3

CDR3: CAWSVQQVDIRHEKLFF
D: -
V: TRBV30
J: TRBJ1-4

CDR3: CASGGEGSYYGYTF
D: -
V: TRBV9
J: TRBJ1-2

CDR3: CAISVRENQPQHF
D: -
V: TRBV10-3
J: TRBJ1-5

CDR3: CSVEEVAEIQETRYF
D: -
V: TRBV29-1
J: TRBJ2-5

CDR3: CAGNPNRGNTGELFF
D: TRBD1
V: TRBV7-2
J: TRBJ2-2

CDR3: CSVPLLFYGYTF
D: -
V: TRBV29-1
J: TRBJ1-2

CDR3: CASSPWTGSNQPQHF
D: TRBD1
V: TRBV27
J: TRBJ1-5

CDR3: CASSLWTSSTDTQYF
D: -
V: TRBV28
J: TRBJ2-3

CDR3: CASSPRLAGAGDTQYF
D: TRBD2
V: TRBV28
J: TRBJ2-3

CDR3: CASRRSGTQETQYF
D: -
V: TRBV28
J: TRBJ2-5

CDR3: CASSHLLPVSYEQYF
D: -
V: TRBV4-1
J: TRBJ2-7

CDR3: CASRDTGLLETQYF
D: -
V: TRBV2
J: TRBJ2-5